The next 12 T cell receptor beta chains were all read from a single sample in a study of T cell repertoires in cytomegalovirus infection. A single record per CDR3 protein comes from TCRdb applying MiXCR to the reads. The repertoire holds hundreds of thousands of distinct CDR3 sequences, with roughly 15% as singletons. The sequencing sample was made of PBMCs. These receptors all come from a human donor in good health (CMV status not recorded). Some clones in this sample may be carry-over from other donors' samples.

This chain's CDR3 is CASSYRQPNTGELFF. The CDR3 DNA reads as TGTGCCAGCAGTTACCGACAACCCAACACCGGGGAGCTGTTTTTT. The chain employs TRBV6-6 and TRBJ2-2; D is uncertain. Germline lookup yields CDR1 MNHNY and CDR2 SVGAGI (reference sequence). The V gene lost 2 bases and the J gene lost 2 bases, with 9 bases spanning the gap. CDR3 length: 15 amino acids.

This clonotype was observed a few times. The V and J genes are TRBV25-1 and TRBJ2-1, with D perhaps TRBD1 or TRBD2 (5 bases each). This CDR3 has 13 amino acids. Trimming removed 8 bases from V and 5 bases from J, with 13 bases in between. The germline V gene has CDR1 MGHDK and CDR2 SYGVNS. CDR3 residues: CASQRGRDNEQFF. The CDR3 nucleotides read TGTGCCAGCCAGAGGGGACGGGACAATGAGCAGTTCTTC.

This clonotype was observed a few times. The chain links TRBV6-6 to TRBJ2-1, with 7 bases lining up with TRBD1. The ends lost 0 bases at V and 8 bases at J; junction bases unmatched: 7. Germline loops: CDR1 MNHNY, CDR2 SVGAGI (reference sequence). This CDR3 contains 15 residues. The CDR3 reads CASSYSGGAYDEQFF. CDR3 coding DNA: TGTGCCAGCAGTTACTCAGGGGGCGCTTACGATGAGCAGTTCTTC.

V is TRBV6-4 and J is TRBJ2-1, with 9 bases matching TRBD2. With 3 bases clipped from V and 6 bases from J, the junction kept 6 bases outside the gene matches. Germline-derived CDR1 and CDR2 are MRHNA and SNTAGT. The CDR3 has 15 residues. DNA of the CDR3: TGTGCCAGCAGTGAAGGTAGCGGGGGAGTCAATGAGCAGTTCTTC. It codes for CASSEGSGGVNEQFF.

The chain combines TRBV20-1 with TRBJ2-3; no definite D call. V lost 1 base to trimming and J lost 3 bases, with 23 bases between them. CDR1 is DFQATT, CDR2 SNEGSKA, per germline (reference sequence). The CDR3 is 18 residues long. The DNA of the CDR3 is TGCAGTGCTAGAGGTCCGTTTAATCTGGCCGGTGGAACAGATACGCAGTATTTT. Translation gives CSARGPFNLAGGTDTQYF.

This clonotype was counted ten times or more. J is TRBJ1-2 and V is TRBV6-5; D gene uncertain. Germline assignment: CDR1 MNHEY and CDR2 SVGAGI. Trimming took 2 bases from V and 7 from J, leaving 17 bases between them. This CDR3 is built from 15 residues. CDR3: CASSYRADGTSGYTF. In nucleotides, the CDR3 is TGTGCCAGCAGTTACCGAGCGGACGGAACGAGTGGCTACACCTTC.

The CDR3 nucleotides are TGCAGTGCTTCGAACAGGGCTTTCGCTGGCTACACCTTC. Protein: CSASNRAFAGYTF. The J gene is TRBJ1-2, the V gene TRBV20-1; the D gene is possibly TRBD1 (6 bases). Germline-derived CDR1 and CDR2 are DFQATT and SNEGSKA (reference sequence). This CDR3 is built from 13 residues. V was trimmed by 5 bases and J by 7 bases, leaving 17 bases between them.

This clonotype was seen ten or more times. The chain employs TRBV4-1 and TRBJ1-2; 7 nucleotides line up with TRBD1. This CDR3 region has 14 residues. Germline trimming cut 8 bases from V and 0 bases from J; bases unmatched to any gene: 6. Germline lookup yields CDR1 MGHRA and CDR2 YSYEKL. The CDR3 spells CASSTGVANYGYTF. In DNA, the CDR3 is TGCGCCAGCTCCACAGGGGTGGCTAACTATGGCTACACCTTC.

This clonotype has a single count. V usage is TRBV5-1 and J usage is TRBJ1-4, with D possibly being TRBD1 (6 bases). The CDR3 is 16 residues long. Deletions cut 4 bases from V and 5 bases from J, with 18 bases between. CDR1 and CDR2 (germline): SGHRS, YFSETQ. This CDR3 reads CASSPSGGIRNEKLFF. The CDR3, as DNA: TGCGCCAGCAGCCCGAGCGGGGGCATTCGAAATGAAAAACTGTTTTTT.

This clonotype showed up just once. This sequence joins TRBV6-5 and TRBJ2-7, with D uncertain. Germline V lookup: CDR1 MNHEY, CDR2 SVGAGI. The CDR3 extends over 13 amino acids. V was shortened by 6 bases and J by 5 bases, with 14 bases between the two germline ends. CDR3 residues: CASSLQVNHEQYF. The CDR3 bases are TGTGCCAGCAGCCTGCAAGTCAATCACGAGCAGTACTTC.

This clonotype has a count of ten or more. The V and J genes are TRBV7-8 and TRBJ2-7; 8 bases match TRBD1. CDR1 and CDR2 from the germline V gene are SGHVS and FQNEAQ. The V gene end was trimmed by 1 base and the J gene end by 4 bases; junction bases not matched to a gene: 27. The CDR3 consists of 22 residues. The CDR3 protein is CASSLELHRGVWEESKEYEQYF. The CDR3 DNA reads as TGTGCCAGCAGCTTAGAGCTCCACAGGGGGGTATGGGAAGAGAGTAAGGAGTACGAGCAGTACTTC.

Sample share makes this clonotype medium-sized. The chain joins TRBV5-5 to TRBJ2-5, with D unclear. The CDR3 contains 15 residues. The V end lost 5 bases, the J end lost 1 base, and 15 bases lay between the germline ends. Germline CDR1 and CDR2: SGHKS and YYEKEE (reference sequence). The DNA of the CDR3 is TGTGCCAGCAGTTTCATGGACGGTATCCAAGAGACCCAGTACTTC. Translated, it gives CASSFMDGIQETQYF.